The 20 T cell receptor beta chains reported below all come from one sample, sequenced in a study of CD8 T cells in Susac syndrome. With random hexamers, reverse transcription was performed on about 0.45 to 1 ug of RNA. TCRdb re-derived calls from the immunoSEQ multiplex PCR reads in MiXCR, one entry per CDR3 protein. This table has about 190,000 distinct CDR3 sequences, approximately 95% appearing once. Sequencing input: CD4+ T cells from PBMCs. Source of these receptors: a human donor with Susac syndrome.

The chain carries TRBV2 and TRBJ2-5, with TRBD2 matching over 15 bases. This CDR3 is built from 14 residues. V trimming: 6 bases; J trimming: 12 bases; junction bases outside the gene matches: 8. Germline-derived CDR1 and CDR2 are SNHLY and FYNNEI. CDR3 region: CASSAGTSGGLEYF. Here the CDR3 DNA reads TGTGCCAGCAGCGCCGGGACTAGCGGGGGGTTAGAGTACTTC.

This chain joins TRBV20-1 and TRBJ2-3; tentatively, D is TRBD1 (5 bases). This CDR3 has 15 residues. Trimming stripped 6 bases from V and 2 bases from J, with 18 bases between. The germline gives CDR1 DFQATT, CDR2 SNEGSKA (reference sequence). The CDR3 reads CSARPVGRVTDTQYF. As DNA, the CDR3 is TGCAGTGCGCGGCCCGTCGGCAGGGTCACAGATACGCAGTATTTT.

V and J are TRBV5-1 and TRBJ1-2; 8 nucleotides agree with TRBD1. The CDR3 runs to 17 residues. The germline gives CDR1 SGHRS, CDR2 YFSETQ. With 4 bases clipped from V and 4 bases from J, the junction kept 15 bases outside the gene matches. CDR3: CASSPGAGQGRTYGYTF. CDR3 coding DNA: TGCGCCAGCAGCCCAGGGGCCGGACAGGGCCGCACCTATGGCTACACCTTC.

J is TRBJ1-1 and V is TRBV29-1, with a tentative D call TRBD1 (5 bases). Germline loops: CDR1 SQVTM, CDR2 ANQGSEA. The CDR3 sequence is 12 residues long. The V and J ends lost 4 bases and 6 bases respectively, with 12 bases between them. The CDR3 sequence is CSVVRGSAEAFF. The CDR3 region has the DNA TGCAGCGTTGTTAGGGGTTCCGCTGAAGCTTTCTTT.

CDR3 nucleotides: TGTGCCTGGAGTGTACGGCCCGGGGGCGAAAAACTGTTTTTT. This sequence encodes CAWSVRPGGEKLFF. The chain has TRBV30 and TRBJ1-4; a possible D gene is TRBD1 (6 bases). This CDR3 has 14 amino acids. Trimming shortened V by 0 bases and J by 8 bases, and 13 bases separated the two germline ends. Germline V lookup: CDR1 GTSNPN, CDR2 SVGIG (reference sequence).

The CDR3 DNA reads TGCAGCGGAGGCAGTGGGGAGACCCAGTACTTC. Its translation is CSGGSGETQYF. The chain is built from TRBV29-1 and TRBJ2-5; D not resolved. Germline V gene data show CDR1 as SQVTM and CDR2 as ANQGSEA. V was pared by 7 bases and J by 5 bases, with 11 bases between. The CDR3 consists of 11 residues. Filled out from reference TRBV29-1 and TRBJ2-5, the complete variable domain reads SAVISQKPSRDICQRGTSLTIQCQVDSQVTMMFWYRQQPGQSLTLIATANQGSEATYESGFVIDKFPISRPNLTFSTLTVSNMSPEDSSIYLCSGGSGETQYFGPGTRLLVL.

CDR3 region: CASSFPSAANTGELFF. CDR3 in DNA: TGTGCCAGCAGCTTTCCTTCGGCTGCGAACACCGGGGAGCTGTTTTTT. The chain combines TRBV7-9 with TRBJ2-2; D remains unclear. CDR3 length equals 16 residues. V lost 3 bases and J 0 bases, leaving 11 bases between the germline ends. Germline assignment: CDR1 SEHNR and CDR2 FQNEAQ (reference sequence).

The chain employs TRBV6-1 and TRBJ1-1; D is perhaps TRBD1 (6 bases). This CDR3 region has 14 residues. Germline CDR1 reads MNHNS; CDR2 reads SASEGT. Trimming took off 9 bases at V and 5 bases at J, with 19 bases between the two ends. CDR3 bases: TGTGCCAGTCTCCTCCCGGGGGCGGGAACTGAAGCTTTCTTT. The encoded protein is CASLLPGAGTEAFF.

The V call is TRBV7-2, the J call TRBJ2-1; D is possibly TRBD2 (7 bases). This CDR3 has 16 amino acids. V lost 7 bases to trimming and J lost 0 bases, with 16 bases between them. CDR1 is SGHTA and CDR2 is FQGNSA in the germline V gene. The CDR3 loop is CASTLMGGRSYNEQFF. Here the CDR3 DNA reads TGTGCCAGCACCCTAATGGGGGGGCGCTCCTACAATGAGCAGTTCTTC.

The chain has TRBV5-4 and TRBJ1-1; a weak D match, TRBD1 (6 bases). CDR3 size: 15 residues. Germline CDR1 and CDR2: SGHNT and YYREEE (reference sequence). V lost 0 bases and J lost 0, with 9 bases in between. CDR3 sequence (DNA): TGTGCCAGCAGCTTGGACAGGGTAATGAACACTGAAGCTTTCTTT. It specifies CASSLDRVMNTEAFF.

The chain joins TRBV20-1 to TRBJ1-4, with unresolved D. The germline V and J ends were trimmed by 5 bases and 0 bases, with 7 bases remaining between them. The CDR3 extends over 13 amino acids. CDR1 and CDR2 from the germline V gene are DFQATT and SNEGSKA (reference sequence). DNA for the CDR3: TGCAGTGCTTTACATGCAACTAATGAAAAACTGTTTTTT. This gives the protein CSALHATNEKLFF.

The chain carries TRBV7-2 and TRBJ2-5; the match to TRBD2 covers 12 bases. J gave up 4 bases and V 1 base, and 7 bases lay outside the gene matches. Germline V gene lookup returns CDR1 SGHTA and CDR2 FQGNSA. This CDR3 contains 17 residues. The CDR3 DNA reads TGTGCCAGCAGCTTAGGGGCTAGCGGGGGGGCAAGAGAGACCCAGTACTTC. Protein sequence: CASSLGASGGARETQYF.

The chain employs TRBV30 and TRBJ2-3; D gene uncertain. Germline V gene sequence: CDR1 GTSNPN, CDR2 SVGIG (reference sequence). Trimming left V 8 bases short and J 7 bases short, with 4 bases between. The CDR3 contains 8 residues. The CDR3: CATNTQYF. DNA of the CDR3: TGTGCCACCAATACGCAGTATTTT.

The J gene is TRBJ2-5, the V gene TRBV5-1, with TRBD2 matching over 8 bases. J gave up 1 base and V 0 bases, and 8 bases lay outside the gene matches. CDR1 and CDR2 from the germline V gene are SGHRS and YFSETQ. This CDR3 region has 17 residues. For the CDR3, the DNA is TGCGCCAGCAGCTTGGTTATCGGCGGGGGGAGCCAAGAGACCCAGTACTTC. Translated, it gives CASSLVIGGGSQETQYF.

The CDR3 sequence: CASSLPGGRGGEQFF. The CDR3 region has the DNA TGTGCCAGCAGTTTACCCGGGGGGCGGGGAGGCGAGCAGTTCTTC. The chain couples TRBV12-3 or TRBV12-4 to TRBJ2-1; a weak D match, TRBD2 (7 bases). The CDR3 has 15 residues. V lost 2 bases and J 10 bases, leaving 18 bases between the germline ends.

This chain links TRBV5-1 with TRBJ1-1, with a tentative D call TRBD1 (5 bases). The length of the CDR3 is 15 residues. Germline-derived CDR1 and CDR2 are SGHRS and YFSETQ. V lost 0 bases, J lost 2 bases, and 11 bases lay in between. The CDR3 DNA is TGCGCCAGCAGCTTGGAAGGCAGGACAAACACTGAAGCTTTCTTT. Protein: CASSLEGRTNTEAFF. Full variable domain (missing parts from reference TRBV5-1 and TRBJ1-1): KAGVTQTPRYLIKTRGQQVTLSCSPISGHRSVSWYQQTPGQGLQFLFEYFSETQRNKGNFPGRFSGRQFSNSRSEMNVSTLELGDSALYLCASSLEGRTNTEAFFGQGTRLTVV.

This clonotype was seen a single time. This chain uses TRBV23-1 with TRBJ2-3; 7 bases fit TRBD2. TRBV23-1 is classed as an ORF, of uncertain function. With 2 bases clipped from V and 0 bases from J, the junction kept 5 bases outside the gene matches. The CDR3 consists of 16 residues. The CDR3 protein is CASSQRPSGSTDTQYF. In DNA, the CDR3 is TGCGCCAGCAGTCAACGCCCTAGCGGAAGCACAGATACGCAGTATTTT.

The chain combines TRBV20-1 with TRBJ2-1; no reliable D call. CDR3 length: 14 amino acids. Trimming removed 3 bases from V and 0 bases from J, with 9 bases in between. Germline CDR1 and CDR2: DFQATT and SNEGSKA (reference sequence). CDR3 nucleotide sequence: TGCAGTGCTAGTACGCCGAGCTCCTACAATGAGCAGTTCTTC. Protein sequence: CSASTPSSYNEQFF.

V and J are TRBV12-3 or TRBV12-4 and TRBJ2-7; 7 bases agree with TRBD1. The V and J ends lost 5 bases and 2 bases, in that order; junction bases with no gene match: 6. CDR3 size: 14 residues. The CDR3 loop reads CASSRTGRPYEQYF. The CDR3, as DNA: TGTGCCAGCAGTCGGACAGGTCGCCCCTACGAGCAGTACTTC.

The chain recombines TRBV4-2 with TRBJ1-4, with 7 nucleotides matching TRBD1. In germline, CDR1 is LGHNA, CDR2 YNFKEQ. This CDR3 contains 14 residues. After removal of 6 bases from V and 5 bases from J, the junction contained 6 bases not matched to a gene. DNA for the CDR3: TGTGCCAGCAGGCGGGACAGTAGGAATGAAAAACTGTTTTTT. Its protein is CASRRDSRNEKLFF.